Following are 2 T cell receptor beta chains from one sample sequenced in a study of T cell repertoires in cytomegalovirus infection. One entry per CDR3 protein, called by TCRdb with MiXCR from the reads. The sample contains 300,000 or so distinct CDR3 sequences, 25% of which appear only once. Their recognized antigens are unknown. This sample comprised cultured PBMCs, obtained from culture after CMV antigen stimulation. These receptors were obtained from a human donor in good health (CMV status not recorded). Some clones in this sample may be carry-over from other donors' samples.

The chain couples TRBV27 to TRBJ2-1; perhaps TRBD1 as D (7 bases). The V end lost 5 bases, the J end lost 6 bases, and 11 bases lay between the germline ends. This CDR3 contains 13 residues. Germline loops: CDR1 MNHEY, CDR2 SMNVEV (reference sequence). The CDR3 loop is CASSAGQSNEQFF. DNA of the CDR3: TGTGCCAGCAGTGCGGGACAGTCCAATGAGCAGTTCTTC.

This clonotype was counted between two and nine times. V is TRBV12-3 or TRBV12-4 and J is TRBJ2-2, with 7 bases lining up with TRBD1. The CDR3 runs 15 residues. The ends lost 1 base at V and 4 bases at J; junction bases unmatched: 3. The CDR3 coding sequence is TGTGCCAGCAGTTTAGGGAAGGGGGCCACCGGGGAGCTGTTTTTT. Protein: CASSLGKGATGELFF.